This T cell receptor (beta chain) stems from a study of T-cell reconstitution after alpha-beta-depleted transplantation in children (dated by TCRdb to 2016 to 2017). With regard to the full study: Using TCR repertoire profiling, the study followed T-cell immune reconstitution in a quantitative way in children after TCRalphabeta/CD19-depleted allogeneic hematopoietic cell transplantation. The full study reports these points: Over subsequent months, a decline in hyperexpanded clone frequencies was noted, and after one year, T-cell counts and TCRbeta diversity were mostly ascribed to newly produced T cells. In some patients, the high TCRbeta diversity seen at day 60 was put down to recipient T cells and intrathymic progenitors that had survived conditioning. The apparently early alphabetaT-cell count recovery about two months after transplant was reportedly dependent on only several hundred rapidly expanded clones derived from non-depleted graft cells.

This specimen's treatment or condition label, interpreted: allogeneic hematopoietic cell transplantation with graft depleted of TCRalphabeta T cells and CD19 B cells. The transplant recipients were children given TCRalphabeta/CD19-depleted allogeneic hematopoietic cell grafts. This clonotype was seen only a few times. This clone's antigen is unknown. It has no much larger one-base neighbor in the sample; base qualities were not kept. Library preparation employed PCR. Data came from an Illumina HiSeq 2500. TCR libraries were prepared with molecular barcoding, using unique molecular identifiers to normalize TCRbeta repertoire quantification. The public reads were quality trimmed at Q25 with fastp and then assembled into clones with MiXCR by TCRdb, keeping productive beta chains. When rows share a CDR3 protein, they turn into one entry using the most common DNA and genes. This sample holds about 290,000 distinct CDR3 sequences; over 7% were observed only once. In total, the top ten clones hold 9.1% of the sample.

The CDR3 sequence holds 16 residues, the cysteine and phenylalanine included. CDR3 DNA only is kept here, 48 bases in frame from base 1. CDR1 and CDR2 (DFQATT, SNEGSKA) derive from the germline V gene (reference sequence). Trimming leaves V shorter by 7 bases and J shorter by 0 bases, with the junction holding 14 bases beyond the gene matches. This TCR derives from a female patient between 2 and 15 years old who had a stem cell transplant for Fanconi anemia, so the T cells may come from the graft donor. Recombination connected TRBV20-1 to TRBJ1-1; 7 bases in the middle match TRBD1. The starting material was peripheral blood, obtained 360 days after TCRalphabeta/CD19-depleted stem cell transplant. In nucleotide form, the sequence is TGCAGTGTCAGGGGGAAAGGGACAGTGTTGAACACTGAAGCTTTCTTT. Its protein reads: CSVRGKGTVLNTEAFF.